A single sample is the source of the 18 T cell receptor beta chains below, sequenced in a study of blood T cells in healthy people across ages. For the second PCR, which ran for roughly 6 to 12 cycles, a sample-barcoded 5' primer and a J-beta primer mix were used. TCRdb passed the 5' RACE reads through MiXCR, listing each CDR3 protein once. The sample lists approximately 1.5 million distinct CDR3 sequences, 35% to 45% occurring once. Sequencing was done on a sample of blood. All receptors come from a woman between 18 and 30 years old in good health.

J is TRBJ2-1 and V is TRBV6-1, with 9 bases that match TRBD1. V lost 2 bases and J lost 7; bases outside the gene matches: 3. CDR1 and CDR2 (germline): MNHNS, SASEGT. The length of the CDR3 is 14 residues. CDR3 sequence reads: CASSEPGQGNEQFF. DNA for the CDR3: TGTGCCAGCAGTGAACCTGGACAGGGGAATGAGCAGTTCTTC.

The chain is built from TRBV20-1 and TRBJ2-5, with D uncertain. The V and J ends lost 4 bases and 5 bases respectively, with 11 bases between them. CDR3 length equals 12 residues. In germline, CDR1 is DFQATT, CDR2 SNEGSKA (reference sequence). DNA of the CDR3: TGCAGTGCTAACGGGCTACGGGAGACCCAGTACTTC. It translates to CSANGLRETQYF.

The chain couples TRBV6-2 or TRBV6-3 to TRBJ2-3; D ambiguous. CDR3 size: 14 residues. Germline CDR1 MNHEY, CDR2 SVGEGT. Trimming took 6 bases from V and 2 from J, leaving 12 bases between them. CDR3 residues: CASSYIQVTDTQYF. CDR3 in DNA: TGTGCCAGCAGCTACATCCAGGTCACAGATACGCAGTATTTT.

The rearrangement joins TRBV4-3 to TRBJ1-2; tentatively, D is TRBD1 (5 bases). Germline V gene sequence: CDR1 LGHNA, CDR2 YSLEER. V was shortened by 3 bases and J by 4 bases, with 15 bases between the two germline ends. CDR3 length: 15 amino acids. CDR3 coding DNA: TGCGCCAGCAGCCAGGGGCCGGGACCGACCTATGGCTACACCTTC. It specifies CASSQGPGPTYGYTF.

V usage is TRBV21-1 and J usage is TRBJ2-1. TRBV21-1 is tagged as a pseudogene. This CDR3 region has 16 residues. The CDR3, as DNA: TGTGCCAGCAGCAGAGATTTCGGGAGCTCCTACAATGAGCAGTTCTTC. Translated: CASSRDFGSSYNEQFF.

V usage is TRBV11-2 and J usage is TRBJ1-2; 7 nucleotides agree with TRBD1. CDR3 size: 16 residues. V lost 6 bases, J lost 8 bases, and 18 bases stayed unmatched. Germline V gene data show CDR1 as SGHAT and CDR2 as FQNNGV. This CDR3 is CASRDFLTGTSGGYTF. As DNA, the CDR3 is TGTGCCAGCAGAGATTTTTTGACAGGGACATCTGGCGGCTACACCTTC.

This clonotype was counted a few times. CDR3 coding DNA: TGTGCCAGCAGCTTCTCTGGTATTAGTCAGCCCCAGCATTTT. It specifies CASSFSGISQPQHF. The chain has TRBV7-9 and TRBJ1-5; the D is unclear. V dropped 3 bases and J dropped 6 bases, with 12 bases sitting between them. The CDR3 has 14 residues. CDR1 is SEHNR and CDR2 is FQNEAQ in the germline V gene (reference sequence). The full variable domain, its missing parts supplied by reference TRBV7-9 and TRBJ1-5, is DTGVSQNPRHKITKRGQNVTFRCDPISEHNRLYWYRQTLGQGPEFLTYFQNEAQLEKSRLLSDRFSAERPKGSFSTLEIQRTEQGDSAMYLCASSFSGISQPQHFGDGTRLSIL.

This clonotype came up once. The V and J genes are TRBV27 and TRBJ2-1; D gene uncertain. Germline loops: CDR1 MNHEY, CDR2 SMNVEV (reference sequence). V was shortened by 5 bases and J by 7 bases, with 9 bases between the two germline ends. CDR3 length: 12 amino acids. CDR3 protein: CASSMGRNEQFF. CDR3 bases: TGTGCCAGCAGTATGGGAAGGAATGAGCAGTTCTTC.

The rearrangement uses TRBV25-1 and TRBJ1-2; a possible D gene is TRBD1 (5 bases). CDR3 length equals 12 residues. In germline, CDR1 is MGHDK, CDR2 SYGVNS. V gave up 8 bases and J gave up 4 bases, with 11 bases separating them. The CDR3 region is CASGQGSYGYTF. For the CDR3, the DNA is TGTGCCAGCGGGCAGGGCAGCTATGGCTACACCTTC.

The rearrangement uses TRBV5-1 and TRBJ2-3; D might be TRBD2 (5 bases). Deletions cut 2 bases from V and 5 bases from J, with 12 bases between. The CDR3 totals 14 residues. CDR1 SGHRS and CDR2 YFSETQ come from the germline V gene. Here the CDR3 DNA reads TGCGCCAGCAGCTTAGGCGGGTGGAAAGATACGCAGTATTTT. The encoded protein is CASSLGGWKDTQYF.

Only a few counts were recorded for this clonotype. This CDR3 reads CASSSDTNNSPLHF. The CDR3, as DNA: TGTGCCAGCAGCTCTGACACCAATAATTCACCCCTCCACTTT. V and J are TRBV7-9 and TRBJ1-6; D not resolved. Germline CDR1 is SEHNR and CDR2 is FQNEAQ (reference sequence). With 4 bases removed from V and 5 bases from J, the gap between germline ends came to 9 bases. CDR3 length: 14 residues.

The gene calls are TRBV3-1 and TRBJ2-3; D gene ambiguous. This CDR3 contains 15 residues. Trimming removed 4 bases from V and 4 bases from J, with 15 bases in between. From germline, CDR1 is LGHDT and CDR2 YNNKEL (reference sequence). The CDR3 loop is CASSPDPLASDTQYF. CDR3 DNA sequence: TGTGCCAGCAGCCCGGACCCCTTAGCCTCAGATACGCAGTATTTT.

The rearrangement links TRBV5-1 to TRBJ2-1; TRBD2 agrees at 7 bases. V trimming: 3 bases; J trimming: 2 bases; junction bases outside the gene matches: 8. CDR3 length: 16 amino acids. The germline V gene encodes CDR1 SGHRS and CDR2 YFSETQ. CDR3 sequence: CASSWGSGGPYNEQFF. In DNA form, the CDR3 reads TGCGCCAGCAGCTGGGGCTCGGGGGGACCCTACAATGAGCAGTTCTTC.

V usage is TRBV12-3 or TRBV12-4 and J usage is TRBJ1-2, with 9 positions matching TRBD1. V lost 5 bases, J lost 5 bases, and 9 bases stayed unmatched. This CDR3 comprises 15 residues. The CDR3 loop is CASSPGQGQGYGYTF. DNA of the CDR3: TGTGCCAGCAGTCCCGGACAGGGGCAGGGATATGGCTACACCTTC.

The genes are TRBV11-2 and TRBJ2-3; D may be TRBD1 (5 bases). Per germline, CDR1 SGHAT and CDR2 FQNNGV. The CDR3 is 14 residues long. The V end lost 1 base, the J end lost 5 bases, and 10 bases lay between the germline ends. CDR3 protein: CASSLGRGQDTQYF. The CDR3 DNA reads TGTGCCAGCAGCTTAGGTAGGGGTCAAGATACGCAGTATTTT. Full variable domain (outside the CDR3, taken from reference TRBV11-2 and TRBJ2-3): EAGVAQSPRYKIIEKRQSVAFWCNPISGHATLYWYQQILGQGPKLLIQFQNNGVVDDSQLPKDRFSAERLKGVDSTLKIQPAKLEDSAVYLCASSLGRGQDTQYFGPGTRLTVL.

This clonotype came up a few times. This rearrangement joins TRBV29-1 to TRBJ2-5, with TRBD2 matching over 11 bases. CDR1 and CDR2 from the germline V gene are SQVTM and ANQGSEA. The V and J ends lost 4 bases and 11 bases, in that order; junction bases with no gene match: 9. The CDR3 spans 13 residues. The CDR3 bases are TGCAGCGTTGGACTAGCGGGAAATCCTGAGCAGTACTTC. It yields the protein CSVGLAGNPEQYF.

V and J are TRBV18 and TRBJ2-1; D not resolved. The germline V gene has CDR1 KGHSH and CDR2 LQKENI. V gave up 2 bases and J gave up 3 bases, with 11 bases separating them. CDR3 size: 15 residues. The CDR3 spells CASSPSRPDYNEQFF. The CDR3 DNA follows: TGTGCCAGCTCACCATCGAGACCCGACTACAATGAGCAGTTCTTC. Supplemented by reference TRBV18 and TRBJ2-1, the full variable domain reads NAGVMQNPRHLVRRRGQEARLRCSPMKGHSHVYWYRQLPEEGLKFMVYLQKENIIDESGMPKERFSAEFPKEGPSILRIQQVVRGDSAAYFCASSPSRPDYNEQFFGPGTRLTVL.

The chain recombines TRBV5-1 with TRBJ2-7; D is possibly TRBD2 (6 bases). Per the germline V gene, CDR1 is SGHRS and CDR2 is YFSETQ. The CDR3 contains 15 residues. With 1 base removed from V and 4 bases from J, the gap between germline ends came to 15 bases. The CDR3 protein is CASSLSPGVGYEQYF. The CDR3 nucleotides are TGCGCCAGCAGCTTGTCCCCGGGAGTGGGGTACGAGCAGTACTTC.